Detailed here is one T cell receptor (beta chain). The antigen is unknown. The source of the sample is a study of cytomegalovirus exposure and HLA in healthy donors. Study information: Findings of an earlier analysis included under 140 million unique TCR beta sequences from some 180 million T cells. Points from the study as a whole: The study designated 150 to 200 TCR beta chains cytomegalovirus-associated. A later analysis revealed that TCR association rates differed between HLA loci, peaking at DRB1 and bottoming out at HLA-C.

Per germline, CDR1 GTSNPN and CDR2 SVGIG (reference sequence). The CDR3 spans 13 residues. V lost 1 base and J lost 11; bases outside the gene matches: 10. PCR used 60 Vbeta primers and 13 Jbeta primers. This table comes from immunoSEQ multiplex PCR, and its TCRdb copy is limited to in-frame clones, with some not included. The data contain under 150,000 clones, roughly 77% of them singletons. Healthy individuals who donated bone marrow served as the donors. The receptor was isolated from a female donor in good health and CMV-seronegative. V gene TRBV30 combines with J gene TRBJ2-5; 7 bases agree with TRBD2. The specimen was PBMCs. The CDR3 loop is CAWSEAGVGEQYF. The CDR3 nucleotides are TGTGCCTGGAGTGAGGCGGGAGTAGGGGAGCAGTACTTC. Based on the CDR3 plus reference TRBV30 and TRBJ2-5, the full variable domain is SQTIHQWPATLVQPVGSPLSLECTVEGTSNPNLYWYRQAAGRGLQLLFYSVGIGQISSEVPQNLSASRPQDRQFILSSKKLLLSDSGFYLCAWSEAGVGEQYFGPGTRLLVL.